Presented here are 22 T cell receptor beta chains from one specimen sequenced in a study of regulatory T cells in long-lasting Graves disease. Both iRepertoire HTBI primers and Arm-PCR of CDR3 regions were used to build the TCR beta libraries. Each CDR3 protein is one row after TCRdb ran MiXCR on the multiplex PCR reads. The data hold under 500,000 distinct CDR3 sequences, with roughly 15% observed a single time. Time point defined: newly diagnosed GD, antithyroid drugs for less than 3 months. Making the TCR library involved RNA that had been extracted from PBMCs. These records were also assigned to another study, of T cells in Graves' hyperthyroidism and ophthalmopathy.

Sample: peripheral blood mononuclear cells (PBMCs), taken at new diagnosis, from a patient treated with antithyroid drugs. The source is a woman in her 30s with Graves disease.

This clonotype was detected many times. The CDR3, as DNA: TGTGCCAGCAGTTCCCGGGACAGGAACCACTACGAGCAGTACTTC. It translates to CASSSRDRNHYEQYF. The V call is TRBV28, the J call TRBJ2-7; the match to TRBD1 covers 8 bases. Looked up from germline, CDR1 is MDHEN and CDR2 is SYDVKM. The CDR3 runs to 15 residues. V lost 4 bases to trimming and J lost 3 bases; unmatched junction nucleotides: 8. Full variable domain (outside the CDR3, taken from reference TRBV28 and TRBJ2-7): DVKVTQSSRYLVKRTGEKVFLECVQDMDHENMFWYRQDPGLGLRLIYFSYDVKMKEKGDIPEGYSVSREKKERFSLILESASTNQTSMYLCASSSRDRNHYEQYFGPGTRLTVT.

This clonotype was recorded a few times. The gene calls are TRBV20-1 and TRBJ2-1; TRBD1 is a possible D gene (5 bases). V lost 3 bases to trimming and J lost 8 bases, with 11 bases between them. The CDR3 extends over 12 amino acids. Germline-derived CDR1 and CDR2 are DFQATT and SNEGSKA (reference sequence). CDR3 in amino acids: CSASWQGDEQFF. CDR3 DNA sequence: TGCAGTGCTAGTTGGCAGGGCGATGAGCAGTTCTTC.

The chain employs TRBV7-2 and TRBJ2-5; D is possibly TRBD1 (5 bases). Germline V lookup: CDR1 SGHTA, CDR2 FQGNSA. The V end was cut by 0 bases, the J end by 3 bases, with 11 bases between. This CDR3 has 15 amino acids. The CDR3, as DNA: TGTACCAGCAGCTTAGCCCTCGACAGAGAAGAGACCCAGTACTTC. It encodes CTSSLALDREETQYF.

The CDR3 nucleotides are TGTGCCATCAGTGAGTTTGGTATAGGAAACACCATATATTTT. Amino acid sequence: CAISEFGIGNTIYF. The genes are TRBV10-3 and TRBJ1-3, with D unresolved. The CDR3 is made up of 14 amino acids. Between the trimmed V and J ends, which lost 1 base and 4 bases, there was a span of 8 bases. Germline CDR1 and CDR2: ENHRY and SYGVKD.

V and J are TRBV4-3 and TRBJ2-7; 8 positions match TRBD1. This CDR3 has 14 amino acids. With V trimmed by 0 bases and J by 4 bases, 2 bases remained unmatched. CDR1 is LGHNA and CDR2 is YSLEER in the germline V gene. CDR3 in DNA: TGCGCCAGCAGCCAAGACAGGGGGCAGTACGAGCAGTACTTC. This encodes CASSQDRGQYEQYF.

This clonotype was counted a few times. For the CDR3, the DNA is TGTGCCAGCAGGACTGGGAACGAGCAGTACTTC. Translation: CASRTGNEQYF. The chain uses TRBV2 and TRBJ2-7; D unclear. CDR3 length: 11 residues. V lost 6 bases to trimming and J lost 5 bases, with 8 bases between them. CDR1 and CDR2 from the germline V gene are SNHLY and FYNNEI.

This chain joins TRBV6-5 and TRBJ2-1; TRBD1 might be the D (5 bases). In germline, CDR1 is MNHEY, CDR2 SVGAGI. Trimming left V 2 bases short and J 9 bases short, with 11 bases between. There are 13 residues in the CDR3. In DNA form, the CDR3 reads TGTGCCAGCAGTTACAGAACCCAGGGTGAGCAGTTCTTC. Amino acids: CASSYRTQGEQFF.

This clonotype was detected only once. The chain combines TRBV20-1 with TRBJ1-3, with 7 bases fitting TRBD1. Unmatched junction bases numbered 3, after V lost 0 bases and J lost 7 bases. CDR3 length: 13 amino acids. The germline V gene encodes CDR1 DFQATT and CDR2 SNEGSKA (reference sequence). CDR3 sequence (DNA): TGCAGTGCTAGAGATCTCAGGGGGAACACCATATATTTT. Protein sequence: CSARDLRGNTIYF.

This clonotype showed up just a few times. The chain joins TRBV20-1 to TRBJ2-2, with TRBD1 as a possible D gene (6 bases). The CDR3 is 15 residues long. The ends were cut back, 7 bases at V and 3 bases at J, with 18 bases in the middle. Germline V gives CDR1 DFQATT, CDR2 SNEGSKA (reference sequence). In DNA, the CDR3 is TGCAGTGGATTGGACAGCGACAGTTACACCGGGGAGCTGTTTTTT. Protein: CSGLDSDSYTGELFF.

The chain is built from TRBV29-1 and TRBJ1-4; possible D gene TRBD1, 5 bases. The germline gives CDR1 SQVTM, CDR2 ANQGSEA. The CDR3 is 13 residues long. V gave up 7 bases and J gave up 5 bases, with 14 bases separating them. CDR3 in amino acids: CSASGTGNEKLFF. The CDR3 coding sequence is TGCAGCGCCTCCGGGACTGGGAATGAAAAACTGTTTTTT.

This clonotype was seen many times. The chain recombines TRBV7-3 with TRBJ2-6; a possible D gene is TRBD2 (6 bases). CDR1 SGHTA and CDR2 FQGTGA come from the germline V gene. V lost 5 bases to trimming and J lost 1 base, with 12 bases between them. This CDR3 has 16 amino acids. Here the CDR3 reads CASSASGSSGANVLTF. In DNA, the CDR3 is TGTGCCAGCAGCGCGAGCGGGTCTTCTGGGGCCAACGTCCTGACTTTC.

The gene calls are TRBV19 and TRBJ2-3; D gene ambiguous. This CDR3 has 15 residues. The germline V gene has CDR1 LNHDA and CDR2 SQIVND (reference sequence). V was clipped by 1 base and J by 2 bases, with 10 bases between them. CDR3 region: CASSIVPAPTDTQYF. CDR3 bases: TGTGCCAGTAGTATAGTCCCCGCCCCCACAGATACGCAGTATTTT.

This clonotype was seen at least ten times. The chain carries TRBV2 and TRBJ1-1; D not certain. The CDR3 totals 11 residues. Trimming took 3 bases from V and 6 from J, leaving 5 bases between them. Germline loops: CDR1 SNHLY, CDR2 FYNNEI. CDR3 residues: CASSDDPEAFF. In DNA form, the CDR3 reads TGTGCCAGCAGTGATGATCCTGAAGCTTTCTTT. Complete variable domain (other parts from reference TRBV2 and TRBJ1-1): EPEVTQTPSHQVTQMGQEVILRCVPISNHLYFYWYRQILGQKVEFLVSFYNNEISEKSEIFDDQFSVERPDGSNFTLKIRSTKLEDSAMYFCASSDDPEAFFGQGTRLTVV.

Points on this clonotype: One end of the junction fails to match germline, which may point to a read error. The genes are TRBV5-1 and TRBJ2-3; D is perhaps TRBD1 (5 bases). With the DNA end fitting TRBJ1-1 better, the J assignment may be wrong. Germline V CDR1 and CDR2: SGHRS, YFSETQ. The CDR3 has 22 residues. CDR3 nucleotide sequence: TGCGCCAGCTCGATTTTCCCGGTGGCCGCCCTGGGACGGGTGGAACGGAACTCTGAAGCTTTCTTT. It codes for CASSIFPVAALGRVERNSEAFF.

This clonotype appeared a few times. This chain joins TRBV20-1 and TRBJ1-3; D perhaps matches TRBD1 (6 bases). The V end lost 0 bases, the J end lost 1 base, and 13 bases lay between the germline ends. CDR1 and CDR2 from the germline V gene are DFQATT and SNEGSKA (reference sequence). CDR3 length equals 16 residues. The CDR3 sequence is CSARDGVRGSGNTIYF. The CDR3 nucleotides are TGCAGTGCTAGAGATGGTGTCAGGGGTTCTGGAAACACCATATATTTT.

This clonotype was counted many times. The CDR3, as DNA: TGCAGTGCTAGATCTCCCGTGTGGGTTTATGGCTACACCTTC. Translated: CSARSPVWVYGYTF. This rearrangement joins TRBV20-1 to TRBJ1-2; D remains unclear. The CDR3 covers 14 residues. The germline CDR1 and CDR2 sequences are DFQATT and SNEGSKA (reference sequence). Trimming removed 2 bases from V and 5 bases from J, with 15 bases in between.

This clonotype was recorded at least ten times. The CDR3 DNA follows: TGTGCCAGCAGCGTAGCCGCGTGGGGGCGATCCTACGAGCAGTACTTC. Translated, it gives CASSVAAWGRSYEQYF. This chain links TRBV9 with TRBJ2-7; perhaps TRBD1 as D (6 bases). Germline loops: CDR1 SGDLS, CDR2 YYNGEE. The CDR3 is 16 residues long. Trimming removed 0 bases at V and 1 base at J, with 14 bases between.

This clonotype was counted ten times or more. The chain couples TRBV5-1 to TRBJ2-7; D not certain. The CDR3 runs to 16 residues. Germline lookup yields CDR1 SGHRS and CDR2 YFSETQ. The germline V and J ends were trimmed by 3 bases and 3 bases, with 19 bases remaining between them. CDR3 loop: CASSYSPKGRGYEQYF. The CDR3 region has the DNA TGCGCCAGCAGCTATTCCCCGAAGGGCCGCGGCTACGAGCAGTACTTC.

The chain joins TRBV25-1 to TRBJ2-4; D possibly matches TRBD1 or TRBD2 (6 bases each). Germline lookup yields CDR1 MGHDK and CDR2 SYGVNS. Trimming shortened V by 6 bases and J by 0 bases, and 15 bases separated the two germline ends. This CDR3 has 16 amino acids. The CDR3 DNA reads as TGTGCCAGCAGGGGGAGGACAGCCTTAGCCAAAAACATTCAGTACTTC. It is translated as CASRGRTALAKNIQYF.

Remarks on this clonotype: An end of the junction does not agree with germline; a read error may underlie this. The CDR3 is CASSYGQPNNEQLF. For the CDR3, the DNA is TGTGCCAGCAGTTACGGGCAGCCAAACAATGAGCAGCTCTTC. V is TRBV6-2 or TRBV6-3 and J is TRBJ2-1; no definite D call. The CDR3 length is 14 residues. In germline, CDR1 is MNHEY, CDR2 SVGEGT.

The chain joins TRBV2 to TRBJ1-4; the D gene is possibly TRBD1 (5 bases). The CDR3 is 15 residues long. Per the germline V gene, CDR1 is SNHLY and CDR2 is FYNNEI. Trimming left V 3 bases short and J 3 bases short, with 11 bases between. For the CDR3, the DNA is TGTGCCAGCAGTGACAGGGATTGGGCTAATGAAAAACTGTTTTTT. Translating gives CASSDRDWANEKLFF.

Turning to this clonotype: It differs at one base from a far larger clone, so likely a read error. This rearrangement joins TRBV13 to TRBJ2-2; 7 positions agree with TRBD1. Germline lookup yields CDR1 PRHDT and CDR2 FYEKMQ (reference sequence). Trimming took 3 bases from V and 0 from J; bases not matched to a gene: 4. The CDR3 contains 16 residues. The CDR3 DNA is TGTGCCAGCAGCTTGGGACAGCTTTCGAACACCGGGGAGCTGTTTTTT. Translating it yields CASSLGQLSNTGELFF.